This TCR beta chain was observed in a study of T cell repertoires in cytomegalovirus infection. Study at large: Evidence of both CMV infection and a matching HLA type came from public TCR beta signatures. Overall study results and limits: The response measured ex vivo was dominated by TCR beta clonotypes (HLA-C-restricted and CMV-specific).

This clonotype was detected only a few times. Its specificity is not known. V lost 2 bases, J lost 4 bases, and 14 bases lay in between. Germline assignment: CDR1 LGHNT and CDR2 FRNRAP. The CDR3 is 15 amino acids. TCRdb fed the reads into MiXCR, producing one record per CDR3 protein. The sample carries fewer than 350,000 distinct CDR3 sequences, around a sixth recorded once. The TCR comes from a human donor in good health (CMV status not recorded). Some clones in this sample may be carry-over from other donors' samples. V is TRBV12-5 and J is TRBJ1-2; no reliable D call. Source material: PBMCs. DNA of the CDR3: TGTGCTAGTGGTTTGCACACAGAAGAGGCCTATGGCTACACCTTC. It encodes CASGLHTEEAYGYTF.